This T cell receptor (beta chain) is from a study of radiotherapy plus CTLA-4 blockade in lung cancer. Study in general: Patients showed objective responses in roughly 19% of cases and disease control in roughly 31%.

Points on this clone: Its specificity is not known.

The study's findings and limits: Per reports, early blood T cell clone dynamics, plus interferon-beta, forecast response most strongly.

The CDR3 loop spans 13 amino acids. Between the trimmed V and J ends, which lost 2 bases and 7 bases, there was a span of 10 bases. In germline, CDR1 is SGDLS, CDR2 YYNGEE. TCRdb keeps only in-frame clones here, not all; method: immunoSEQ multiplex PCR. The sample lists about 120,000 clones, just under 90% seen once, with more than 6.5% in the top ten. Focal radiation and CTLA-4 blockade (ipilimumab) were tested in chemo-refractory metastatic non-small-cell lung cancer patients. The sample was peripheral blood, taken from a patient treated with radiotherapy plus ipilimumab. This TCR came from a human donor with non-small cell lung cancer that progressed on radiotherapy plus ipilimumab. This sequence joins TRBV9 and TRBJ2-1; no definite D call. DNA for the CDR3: TGTGCCAGCAGCGTGGGTTCCAGGAATGAGCAGTTCTTC. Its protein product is CASSVGSRNEQFF.